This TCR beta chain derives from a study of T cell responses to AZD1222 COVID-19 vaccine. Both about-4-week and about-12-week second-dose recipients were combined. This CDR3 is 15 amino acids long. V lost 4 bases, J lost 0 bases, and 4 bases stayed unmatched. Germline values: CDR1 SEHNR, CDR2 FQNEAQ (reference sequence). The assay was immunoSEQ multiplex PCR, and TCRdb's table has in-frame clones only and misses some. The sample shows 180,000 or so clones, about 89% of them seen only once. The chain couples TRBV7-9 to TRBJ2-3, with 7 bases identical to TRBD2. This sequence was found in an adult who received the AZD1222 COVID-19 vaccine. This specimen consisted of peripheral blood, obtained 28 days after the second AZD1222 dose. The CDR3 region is CASSSERDSTDTQYF. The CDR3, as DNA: TGTGCCAGCAGCTCAGAGCGGGATAGCACAGATACGCAGTATTTT.